The 10 T cell receptor beta chains listed next were all sequenced from one sample in a study of early stage breast cancer tumors (dated by TCRdb to 2016 to 2017). Library construction relied on the immunoSEQ multiplex PCR assay. The immuneACCESS repertoire file appears here via TCRdb, limited to in-frame rearrangements. These files lack a portion of the clones; in checked studies, under half of the deficit traces to unresolved V genes, and the cause of the others is not known. The sample yields tens of thousands of clones; 80% were counted once. The top ten clones comprise roughly an eighth of the sample. Material: blood. The receptors were gathered from a person aged 55 to 70 with breast cancer.

CDR3 loop: CASSLGTGDQKETQYF. The CDR3, as DNA: TGCGCCAGCAGCTTAGGTACAGGGGACCAAAAAGAGACCCAGTACTTC. The chain combines TRBV5-1 with TRBJ2-5, with TRBD1 matching 7 bases. The V gene end was trimmed by 2 bases and the J gene end by 3 bases; junction bases not matched to a gene: 10. The CDR3 totals 16 residues. Germline CDR1 SGHRS, CDR2 YFSETQ.

J is TRBJ2-5 and V is TRBV30, with TRBD2 matching over 7 bases. Germline CDR1 reads GTSNPN; CDR2 reads SVGIG (reference sequence). The CDR3 runs 15 residues. V lost 3 bases, J lost 2 bases, and 9 bases stayed unmatched. CDR3 region: CAWRPSGTTQETQYF. CDR3 in DNA: TGTGCCTGGAGGCCCAGCGGGACCACGCAAGAGACCCAGTACTTC.

This clone appeared once. This chain uses TRBV5-8 with TRBJ1-2; unclear D gene. CDR3 length equals 15 residues. Between the trimmed V and J ends, which lost 2 bases and 2 bases, there was a span of 13 bases. Germline V gene data show CDR1 as SGHTS and CDR2 as YDEGEE. The CDR3 sequence is CASSFFTNPNYGYTF. CDR3 in DNA: TGTGCCAGCAGCTTTTTCACAAACCCAAACTATGGCTACACCTTC.

This clone occurred a few times. The chain employs TRBV9 and TRBJ2-7; possible D gene TRBD1, 6 bases. Trimming removed 1 base from V and 4 bases from J, with 12 bases in between. Per the germline V gene, CDR1 is SGDLS and CDR2 is YYNGEE. This CDR3 comprises 14 residues. The CDR3, as DNA: TGTGCCAGCAGCGTAACCGGACAGCCTTACGAGCAGTACTTC. Amino acids: CASSVTGQPYEQYF.

The V call is TRBV19, the J call TRBJ2-1, with 7 nucleotides matching TRBD2. This CDR3 is 16 amino acids long. V lost 3 bases and J lost 5; bases outside the gene matches: 10. CDR1 is LNHDA and CDR2 is SQIVND in the germline V gene (reference sequence). CDR3: CASSIPSPGTNNEQFF. The CDR3 DNA sequence: TGTGCCAGTAGTATCCCCTCTCCGGGGACTAACAATGAGCAGTTCTTC.

The chain combines TRBV4-3 with TRBJ1-2; D is perhaps TRBD1 (6 bases). The germline V and J ends were trimmed by 4 bases and 2 bases, with 11 bases remaining between them. The CDR3 spans 14 residues. CDR1 and CDR2 (germline): LGHNA, YSLEER. The CDR3 DNA reads as TGCGCCAGCAGCCCGGGACATTCAAACTATGGCTACACCTTC. Its protein is CASSPGHSNYGYTF.

The chain employs TRBV10-1 and TRBJ2-1; 7 bases are a match to TRBD1. Trimming took 8 bases from V and 4 from J; bases not matched to a gene: 5. Per the germline V gene, CDR1 is WNHNN and CDR2 is SYGVQD (reference sequence). There are 13 residues in the CDR3. The CDR3 nucleotides are TGCGCCAGCTCCGGGACAGTTTACAATGAGCAGTTCTTC. Residues: CASSGTVYNEQFF.

This chain links TRBV30 with TRBJ1-5; tentatively, D is TRBD1 (5 bases). Germline CDR1 GTSNPN, CDR2 SVGIG (reference sequence). The CDR3 spans 15 residues. Trimming left V 4 bases short and J 6 bases short, with 19 bases between. This chain's CDR3 is CAWTAGAGRTQPQHF. For the CDR3, the DNA is TGTGCCTGGACCGCTGGGGCAGGGAGGACTCAGCCCCAGCATTTT. The full variable domain, completed using reference TRBV30 and TRBJ1-5, is SQTIHQWPATLVQPVGSPLSLECTVEGTSNPNLYWYRQAAGRGLQLLFYSVGIGQISSEVPQNLSASRPQDRQFILSSKKLLLSDSGFYLCAWTAGAGRTQPQHFGDGTRLSIL.

The chain couples TRBV6-5 to TRBJ2-7; D ambiguous. Trimming pared 0 bases from V and 5 bases from J, leaving 11 bases between. Germline V CDR1 and CDR2: MNHEY, SVGAGI. The CDR3 spans 14 residues. The CDR3 nucleotides are TGTGCCAGCAGTTACTCGTCGATTCCTAACGAGCAGTACTTC. It translates to CASSYSSIPNEQYF.

This chain joins TRBV14 and TRBJ2-7; a possible D gene is TRBD2 (7 bases). The CDR3 covers 17 residues. The germline V and J ends were trimmed by 3 bases and 0 bases, with 18 bases remaining between them. Germline V gene sequence: CDR1 SGHDN, CDR2 FVKESK. This CDR3 is CASSHPRGASPSYEQYF. The CDR3 bases are TGTGCCAGCAGCCATCCCCGGGGGGCCAGTCCCTCCTACGAGCAGTACTTC.